This TCR beta chain was profiled in a study of breast tumors, draining lymph nodes, adjacent tissues. Points from the study as a whole: Luminal-like breast cancer showed significantly higher tumor–nontumor repertoire similarity than basal-like. Most tumor T cells seemingly derive from lymph node, then expand in tumor. Compared with lymph nodes, tumors were less diverse; compared with nontumor tissue, more.

The lymph nodes were axillary draining lymph nodes from breast cancer patients. The germline V gene has CDR1 SGHDN and CDR2 FVKESK. This CDR3 is 14 amino acids long. The V end was cut by 4 bases, the J end by 1 base, with 7 bases between. To note about this clonotype: Its antigen is not identified.

One entry per CDR3 protein results from TCRdb running MiXCR on the multiplex PCR reads. The table includes around 190,000 distinct CDR3 sequences, roughly 30% detected once. This TCR was recovered from a female donor with breast cancer. Some clones in this sample may be carry-over from other donors' samples. This chain joins TRBV14 and TRBJ1-4; D gene ambiguous. Sequencing was carried out using axillary lymph node tissue. The CDR3 protein is CASSPVGTNEKLFF. Written as DNA, the CDR3 is TGTGCCAGCAGCCCGGTCGGAACTAATGAAAAACTGTTTTTT.